The T cell receptor (beta chain) under discussion was sequenced for a study of OX40 agonist ivuxolimab in advanced cancers. It was autoimmune disease history or systemic immunosuppression that excluded patients. The sampling schedule covered blood at baseline, cycle 4 day 1, and cycle 7 day 1. The CDR3 extends over 14 amino acids. The germline V gene encodes CDR1 MNHEY and CDR2 SVGAGI. V lost 4 bases, J lost 3 bases, and 3 bases stayed unmatched. Assay used: immunoSEQ multiplex PCR; TCRdb lists only in-frame clones, some missing. Seen here are 50,000 to 70,000 clones, around 84% observed once, and the top ten hold roughly 0.6%.

This material consisted of CD4+ or CD8+ T cells sorted from blood, taken in a trial of the OX40 agonist ivuxolimab. The origin of this receptor is an adult with an advanced solid tumor such as melanoma, head and neck, liver or kidney cancer. The chain links TRBV6-5 to TRBJ1-5, with TRBD1 identical over 7 bases. In DNA form, the CDR3 reads TGTGCCAGCAGTTGGGACAGCCCCAATCAGCCCCAGCATTTT. Translated, it gives CASSWDSPNQPQHF.